Sequencing of this T cell receptor (beta chain) was carried out in a study of blood T cells in healthy people across ages (dated by TCRdb to 2013 to 2016). Background on the whole study: In model experiments, template switching captured roughly one uniquely barcoded TCR beta cDNA molecule for every two T cells. To track age-related changes in TCR beta repertoire diversity, the study relied on deep sequencing normalized with unique cDNA molecular identifiers. Donors were grouped into four age groups: young (average 16 years), middle-aged (39), aged (62) and long-lived (over 80). Donors of different ages were randomly distributed across sequencing lanes to avoid experimental bias. Using the same blood draw, the study looked at two additional independent replicas of 1 million unique cDNA reads for two donors, one aged 18 to 30 and the other aged 80 or older.

Remarks on this clonotype: The antigen it binds to is not known. No base qualities exist here, and no much larger clone lies one base off it.

Systemically healthy Caucasian individuals from Russia, 35 to 40 in total and aged roughly 6 to 100 years, were included as donors. Each donor gave approximately 9.3 milliliters of peripheral blood, collected into EDTA-treated Vacutainer tubes. Ficoll-Paque density-gradient centrifugation was used to isolate PBMCs, with at least 7 million obtained per sample. Trizol reagent was used to extract total RNA from PBMCs, with at least 6 micrograms per sample. For every donor, an aliquot of PBMCs went through flow cytometry to measure the percentages of naive CD45RAhigh/CD27high T cells. Taken from cysteine to phenylalanine, the CDR3 has 13 residues. The only DNA kept is the CDR3, 39 bases in frame from the first base. For CDR1 and CDR2, the germline V gene lists MDHEN and SYDVKM. V loses 5 bases, J loses 5 bases, and the germline ends lie 13 bases apart. Paper-wide results and their limitations: Compared with the aged group, the long-lived group had more naive CD4+ T cells, fewer expanded clones and increased TCR diversity, suggesting age selection. Estimates of total diversity based on one million sequenced T cells were considered lower bounds and underestimates. The percentage of naive T cells measured by flow cytometry correlated strongly with observed TCR beta diversity. Conclusive comparison of naive and antigen-experienced compartments was prevented by the profiling of bulk unsorted PBMCs. Observed TCR beta diversity per million T cells fell roughly linearly with age, and a significant reduction was already apparent by age around 40. Because donor CMV infection status was unknown, age-related changes in expanded clonotypes were potentially confounded.

Library preparation employed 5' RACE. TCRdb shows the sequencer as Illumina HiSeq 2500. The second PCR ran for roughly 7 to 12 cycles and used a J-beta primer mix along with a sample-barcoded 5' primer. A template-switch 5' adaptor carrying 12 random nucleotides introduced a unique molecular identifier onto each TCR beta cDNA molecule. Each sample yielded at least 2.5 million CDR3-containing paired-end reads. First-strand cDNA was synthesized from all RNA with the Mint cDNA synthesis kit, primed by a TRBC-specific oligonucleotide. After uracil-DNA glycosylase treatment, a first 18-cycle PCR used universal primers M1SS and BC2_uni_R on all cDNA. The paper's data handling went like this. For normalization, 1 million high-quality reads were randomly selected from each sample, with every read carrying a distinct molecular identifier. Reads with shared molecular identifiers were discarded instead of being binned into consensus sequences. MiTCR, run with a Q25 quality threshold and the strictest error-elimination algorithm, handled CDR3 identification, clonotype clustering and error correction. Lower-bound total TCR beta diversity was estimated with a nonparametric unseen species model using Euler transformation. TCRdb trimmed public reads at Q25 via fastp, called clones via MiXCR and kept in-frame beta chains. Here each entry gathers all rows of one CDR3 protein and keeps the most common genes and DNA. The authors' filters were not applied to this entry. In all, the sample holds about 970,000 distinct CDR3 sequences, and around 54% of those were seen once. The ten top clones hold about a fifth of the sample.

The sequence links TRBV28 to TRBJ2-7; the D gene is perhaps TRBD1, from 6 matching bases. This TCR was recovered from a woman between 55 and 75 years old in good health. Input material: blood. The CDR3 here reads CASSPYRDNEQYF. In nucleotide form, the sequence is TGTGCCAGCAGTCCCTATCGGGACAACGAGCAGTACTTC.